One T cell receptor (beta chain) is described in this entry. As originally analysed: By means of reference gene primer amplification, nucleated cell counts were estimated. TCRdb's copy holds only in-frame clones and misses some; the assay was immunoSEQ multiplex PCR. The V and J calls and clone size come from that table; D and trimming were worked out from the DNA. This table has 200,000 to 300,000 clones, 86% appearing once. This record comes from a study of blood T cell repertoires in COVID-19. Turning to the study itself: Sources were T cells, B-cell-depleted T cells, or PBMCs; the material itself was cDNA or gDNA.

V shed 0 bases, J shed 7 bases, and the junction held 9 bases outside the gene matches. CDR3 size: 17 residues. Germline V gene sequence: CDR1 SGHRS, CDR2 YFSETQ. The origin of this receptor is a middle-aged man who had recovered from COVID-19. This chain joins TRBV5-1 and TRBJ1-6; 8 positions match TRBD1. The sample was peripheral blood. The CDR3 DNA sequence: TGCGCCAGCAGCTTGGAGTCCCTCGGGACAGGCAATTCACCCCTCCACTTT. Translation gives CASSLESLGTGNSPLHF. Based on the CDR3 plus reference TRBV5-1 and TRBJ1-6, the full variable domain is KAGVTQTPRYLIKTRGQQVTLSCSPISGHRSVSWYQQTPGQGLQFLFEYFSETQRNKGNFPGRFSGRQFSNSRSEMNVSTLELGDSALYLCASSLESLGTGNSPLHFGNGTRLTVT.